Sequencing of this T cell receptor beta chain was carried out in a study of identical twins. Using its own MiXCR run on the 5' RACE reads, TCRdb lists one record per CDR3 protein. The repertoire holds fewer than 650,000 distinct CDR3 sequences, under 8.5% seen once, with 1.6% in the top ten. All donors comprised healthy Caucasians. This clonotype was observed many times. The CDR3 covers 12 residues. The germline V gene has CDR1 SQVTM and CDR2 ANQGSEA. Trimming stripped 5 bases from V and 1 base from J, with 8 bases between. Separately, the same data were catalogued under a study of yellow fever vaccine responses in identical twins. In that study: In identical twins, vaccine T cell responses appeared partly shared and partly individual.

The receptor comes from a woman aged 18-29 years in good health. The sample comprised PBMCs. The V call is TRBV29-1, the J call TRBJ1-1, with D maybe TRBD1 (6 bases). CDR3 coding DNA: TGCAGCGTTCGACAGGAGAACACTGAAGCTTTCTTT. Its translation is CSVRQENTEAFF. The whole variable domain, remainder taken from reference TRBV29-1 and TRBJ1-1, is SAVISQKPSRDICQRGTSLTIQCQVDSQVTMMFWYRQQPGQSLTLIATANQGSEATYESGFVIDKFPISRPNLTFSTLTVSNMSPEDSSIYLCSVRQENTEAFFGQGTRLTVV.